The 6 T cell receptor beta chains given below trace back to one sample, sequenced in a study of cytomegalovirus exposure and HLA in healthy donors. 13 Jbeta primers and 60 Vbeta primers were used for the PCR. TCRdb's copy holds only in-frame clones and misses some; the assay was immunoSEQ multiplex PCR. The table shows some 90,000 clones, with 80% to 90% occurring only once. Sequenced input: PBMCs. Receptor source: a man aged 35 to 55 in good health and CMV-seronegative.

The chain joins TRBV19 to TRBJ2-2; TRBD2 might be the D (6 bases). CDR1 is LNHDA and CDR2 is SQIVND in the germline V gene (reference sequence). Trimming left V 10 bases short and J 0 bases short, with 12 bases between. The CDR3 sequence is 14 residues long. CDR3 protein: CATCPGANTGELFF. CDR3 nucleotides: TGTGCCACCTGTCCGGGGGCGAACACCGGGGAGCTGTTTTTT.

The chain couples TRBV12-5 to TRBJ1-1; D remains unclear. V gave up 2 bases and J gave up 5 bases, with 6 bases separating them. This CDR3 is built from 12 residues. Germline CDR1 reads LGHNT; CDR2 reads FRNRAP. For the CDR3, the DNA is TGTGCTAGTGGTTTGTGGAGGACTGAAGCTTTCTTT. It yields the protein CASGLWRTEAFF. The full variable domain, in which reference TRBV12-5 and TRBJ1-1 provide the parts outside the CDR3, is DARVTQTPRHKVTEMGQEVTMRCQPILGHNTVFWYRQTMMQGLELLAYFRNRAPLDDSGMPKDRFSAEMPDATLATLKIQPSEPRDSAVYFCASGLWRTEAFFGQGTRLTVV.

The chain has TRBV5-4 and TRBJ1-2; the match to TRBD1 covers 7 bases. V lost 4 bases to trimming and J lost 6 bases; unmatched junction nucleotides: 12. This CDR3 has 15 residues. CDR1 is SGHNT, CDR2 YYREEE, per germline (reference sequence). CDR3 sequence: CASSPKFSGGHGYTF. The DNA for the CDR3 is TGTGCCAGCAGCCCCAAGTTTTCAGGGGGTCATGGCTACACCTTC.

A word on this clone: At one of its ends the junction is not consistent with the germline gene, which may arise from a read error. The chain is built from TRBV6-1 and TRBJ1-1; D is unclear. The germline V gene encodes CDR1 MNHNS and CDR2 SASEGT. The CDR3 length is 13 residues. The DNA of the CDR3 is TGTGTCAGCAGTCTGGGCGAACACACTGAAGCTTTCTTT. Translation: CVSSLGEHTEAFF.

This clone was detected a few times. This chain uses TRBV6-5 with TRBJ1-2; a possible D gene is TRBD1 (5 bases). The CDR3 has 16 residues. Looked up from germline, CDR1 is MNHEY and CDR2 is SVGAGI. V lost 2 bases and J 2 bases, leaving 15 bases between the germline ends. In DNA form, the CDR3 reads TGTGCCAGCAGTTACATGTTTACAGGAACCAACTATGGCTACACCTTC. It is translated as CASSYMFTGTNYGYTF.

The chain recombines TRBV5-5 with TRBJ2-2; TRBD1 is a possible D gene (5 bases). V was clipped by 2 bases and J by 0 bases, with 8 bases between them. The CDR3 consists of 15 residues. CDR1 is SGHKS, CDR2 YYEKEE, per germline (reference sequence). The DNA for the CDR3 is TGTGCCAGCAGCTTCCCAGGGACGAACACCGGGGAGCTGTTTTTT. As protein: CASSFPGTNTGELFF.